The clone carrying this T cell receptor beta chain was seen only a few times. These data are taken from a study of blood T cell repertoires in COVID-19. Across the study: PBMCs, B-cell-depleted T cells, or T cells provided the cDNA or gDNA that made up the material.

Libraries were prepared by immunoSEQ multiplex PCR; TCRdb keeps only in-frame clonotypes and omits some of them. The sample has 100,000 or so clones, almost 95% seen once. The V segment lost 4 bases and the J segment 3 bases; nucleotides outside the gene matches: 4. The CDR3 is made up of 13 amino acids. Germline CDR1 and CDR2: SGHRS and YFSETQ. This clonotype was sampled from a middle-aged man with active COVID-19. The genes are TRBV5-1 and TRBJ2-7, with 7 bases fitting TRBD1. The sequencing input was peripheral blood. The CDR3 region has the DNA TGCGCCAGCAGCGCGACAGGGAGCTACGAGCAGTACTTC. Translated: CASSATGSYEQYF.